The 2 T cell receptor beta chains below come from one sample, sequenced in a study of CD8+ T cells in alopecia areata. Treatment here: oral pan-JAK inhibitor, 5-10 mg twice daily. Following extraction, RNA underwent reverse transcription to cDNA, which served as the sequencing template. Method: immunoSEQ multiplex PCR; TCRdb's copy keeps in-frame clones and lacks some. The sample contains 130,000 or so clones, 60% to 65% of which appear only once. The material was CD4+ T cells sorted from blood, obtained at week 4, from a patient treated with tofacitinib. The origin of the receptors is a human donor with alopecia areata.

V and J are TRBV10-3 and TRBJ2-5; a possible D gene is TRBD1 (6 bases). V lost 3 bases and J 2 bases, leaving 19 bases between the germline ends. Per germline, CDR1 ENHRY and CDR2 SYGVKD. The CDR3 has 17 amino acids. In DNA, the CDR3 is TGTGCCATCAGTGATTTATTGGACAGAAGAACACAAGAGACCCAGTACTTC. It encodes CAISDLLDRRTQETQYF.

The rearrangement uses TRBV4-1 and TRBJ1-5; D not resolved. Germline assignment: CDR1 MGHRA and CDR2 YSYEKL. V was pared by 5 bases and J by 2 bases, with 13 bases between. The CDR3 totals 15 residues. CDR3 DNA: TGCGCCAGCAGCGAAGGGTCGGTGGGCAATCAGCCCCAGCATTTT. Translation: CASSEGSVGNQPQHF.